A single sample is the source of the 3 T cell receptor beta chains below, sequenced in a study of regulatory T cells in long-lasting Graves disease. Time point: newly diagnosed GD, antithyroid drugs for less than 3 months. The TCR library used RNA extracted from PBMCs. Sequencing libraries for TCR beta were prepared with iRepertoire HTBI primers and Arm-PCR of CDR3 regions. MiXCR, applied by TCRdb to the multiplex PCR reads, yields one record per CDR3 protein. The data show under 800,000 distinct CDR3 sequences, around 15% seen once. The same data also contributed to another study, on T cells in Graves' hyperthyroidism and ophthalmopathy.

The input for sequencing was peripheral blood mononuclear cells (PBMCs), taken at new diagnosis, from a patient treated with antithyroid drugs. These receptors were collected from a woman in her twenties or thirties with Graves disease.

This clonotype was seen at least ten times. The CDR3 DNA sequence: TGTGCCAGCAGAGGGACGAGGAATTCACCCCTCCACTTT. It translates to CASRGTRNSPLHF. This chain links TRBV28 with TRBJ1-6; tentative D call: TRBD1 (5 bases). Germline V gene sequence: CDR1 MDHEN, CDR2 SYDVKM. Trimming removed 6 bases from V and 7 bases from J, with 10 bases in between. The CDR3 contains 13 residues.

This clonotype was detected only a few times. This sequence joins TRBV19 and TRBJ1-3; D may be TRBD1 (5 bases). This CDR3 is 16 amino acids long. Germline CDR1 is LNHDA and CDR2 is SQIVND (reference sequence). The V end lost 3 bases, the J end lost 0 bases, and 12 bases lay between the germline ends. Written as DNA, the CDR3 is TGTGCCAGTAGTATGGGGGGATTCACCTCTGGAAACACCATATATTTT. Translation gives CASSMGGFTSGNTIYF.

This clonotype was seen many times. The chain links TRBV12-3 or TRBV12-4 to TRBJ2-3; 10 bases agree with TRBD2. The CDR3 is made up of 16 amino acids. V was pared by 7 bases and J by 2 bases, with 9 bases of the junction left unmatched. CDR3 protein: CASTRSLAGITDTQYF. The CDR3 DNA follows: TGTGCCAGCACCCGATCACTAGCGGGGATCACAGATACGCAGTATTTT.